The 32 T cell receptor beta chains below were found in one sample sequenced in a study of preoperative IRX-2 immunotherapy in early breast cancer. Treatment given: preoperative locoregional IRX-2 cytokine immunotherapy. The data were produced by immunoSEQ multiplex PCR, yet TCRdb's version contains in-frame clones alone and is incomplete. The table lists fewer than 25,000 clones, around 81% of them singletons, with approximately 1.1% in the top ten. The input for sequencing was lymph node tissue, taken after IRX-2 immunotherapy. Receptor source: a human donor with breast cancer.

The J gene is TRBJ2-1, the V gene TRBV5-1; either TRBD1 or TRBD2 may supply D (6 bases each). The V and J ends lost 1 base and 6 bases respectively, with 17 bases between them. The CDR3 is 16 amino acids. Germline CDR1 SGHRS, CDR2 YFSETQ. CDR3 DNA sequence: TGCGCCAGCAGCTTGACAGGGACTTCAAGGGGCAATGAGCAGTTCTTC. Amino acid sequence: CASSLTGTSRGNEQFF.

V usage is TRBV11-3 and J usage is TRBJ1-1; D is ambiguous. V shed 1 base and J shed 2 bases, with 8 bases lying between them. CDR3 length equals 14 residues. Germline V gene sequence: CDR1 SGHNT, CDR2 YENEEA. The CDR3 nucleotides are TGTGCCAGCAGCTTAGTTGCGATCAACACTGAAGCTTTCTTT. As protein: CASSLVAINTEAFF.

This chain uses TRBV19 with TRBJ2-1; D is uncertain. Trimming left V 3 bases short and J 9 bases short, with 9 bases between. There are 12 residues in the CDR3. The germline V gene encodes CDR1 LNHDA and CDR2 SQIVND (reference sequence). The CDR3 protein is CASSIFQGEQFF. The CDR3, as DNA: TGTGCCAGTAGTATCTTCCAAGGTGAGCAGTTCTTC. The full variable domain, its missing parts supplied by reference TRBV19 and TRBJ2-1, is DGGITQSPKYLFRKEGQNVTLSCEQNLNHDAMYWYRQDPGQGLRLIYYSQIVNDFQKGDIAEGYSVSREKKESFPLTVTSAQKNPTAFYLCASSIFQGEQFFGPGTRLTVL.

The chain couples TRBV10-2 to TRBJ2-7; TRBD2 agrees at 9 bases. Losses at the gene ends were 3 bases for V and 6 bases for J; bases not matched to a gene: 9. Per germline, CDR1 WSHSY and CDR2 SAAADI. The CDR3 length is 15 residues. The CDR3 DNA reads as TGCGCCAGCAGTGACCCGTCGGCGGGAGGGCTCGAGCAGTACTTC. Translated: CASSDPSAGGLEQYF.

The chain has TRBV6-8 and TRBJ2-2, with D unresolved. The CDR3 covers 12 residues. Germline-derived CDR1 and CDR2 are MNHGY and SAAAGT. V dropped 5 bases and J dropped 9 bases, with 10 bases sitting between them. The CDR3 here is CASSVYHRELFF. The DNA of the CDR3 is TGTGCCAGCAGTGTGTATCACCGGGAGCTGTTTTTT.

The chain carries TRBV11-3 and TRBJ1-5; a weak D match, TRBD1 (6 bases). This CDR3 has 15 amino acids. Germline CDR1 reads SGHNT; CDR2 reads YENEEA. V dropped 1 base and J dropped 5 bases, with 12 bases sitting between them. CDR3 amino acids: CASSLGSGADQPQHF. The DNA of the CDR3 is TGTGCCAGCAGCTTAGGTTCAGGGGCGGATCAGCCCCAGCATTTT.

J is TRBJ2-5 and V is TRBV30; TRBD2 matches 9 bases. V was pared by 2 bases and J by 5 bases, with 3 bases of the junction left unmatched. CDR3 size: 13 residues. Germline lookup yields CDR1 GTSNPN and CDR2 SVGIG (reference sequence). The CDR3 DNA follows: TGTGCCTGGAGTCCCGGACTAGCGGAGACCCAGTACTTC. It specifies CAWSPGLAETQYF.

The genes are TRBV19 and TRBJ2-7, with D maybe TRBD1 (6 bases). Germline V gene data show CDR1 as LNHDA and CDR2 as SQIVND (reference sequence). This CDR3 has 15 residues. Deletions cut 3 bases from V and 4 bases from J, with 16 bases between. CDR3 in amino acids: CASSIGAQGNYEQYF. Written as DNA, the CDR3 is TGTGCCAGTAGTATTGGGGCACAGGGCAATTACGAGCAGTACTTC.

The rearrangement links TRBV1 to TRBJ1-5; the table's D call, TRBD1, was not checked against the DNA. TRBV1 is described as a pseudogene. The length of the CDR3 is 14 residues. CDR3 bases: TGCGCCAGCAGCCTACAGGATAGCAATCAGCCCCAGCATTTT. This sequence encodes CASSLQDSNQPQHF.

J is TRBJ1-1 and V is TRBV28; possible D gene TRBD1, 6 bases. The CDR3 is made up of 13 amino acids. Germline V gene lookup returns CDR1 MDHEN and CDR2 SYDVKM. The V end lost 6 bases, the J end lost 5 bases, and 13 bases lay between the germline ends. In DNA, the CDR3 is TGTGCCAGCAGAACTTACAGGGTTACTGAAGCTTTCTTT. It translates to CASRTYRVTEAFF.

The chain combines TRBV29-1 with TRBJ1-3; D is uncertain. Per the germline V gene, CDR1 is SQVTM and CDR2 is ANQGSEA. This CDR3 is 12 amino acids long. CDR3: CSFGDSGNTIYF. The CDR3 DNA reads TGCAGTTTTGGAGACTCTGGAAACACCATATATTTT.

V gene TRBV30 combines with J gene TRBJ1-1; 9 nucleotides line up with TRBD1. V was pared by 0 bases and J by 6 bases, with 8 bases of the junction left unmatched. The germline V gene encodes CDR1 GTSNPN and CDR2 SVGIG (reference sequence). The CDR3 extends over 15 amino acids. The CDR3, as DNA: TGTGCCTGGAGTGTACGGGGACAGGGAAGGCCTGAAGCTTTCTTT. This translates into CAWSVRGQGRPEAFF.

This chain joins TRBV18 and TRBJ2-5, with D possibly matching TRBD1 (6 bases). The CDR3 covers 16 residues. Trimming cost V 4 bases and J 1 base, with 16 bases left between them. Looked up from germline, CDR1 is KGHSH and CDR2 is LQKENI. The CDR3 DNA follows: TGTGCCAGCTCACAGGGGGACATCGGATTCCAAGAGACCCAGTACTTC. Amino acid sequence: CASSQGDIGFQETQYF. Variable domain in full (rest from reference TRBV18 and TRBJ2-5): NAGVMQNPRHLVRRRGQEARLRCSPMKGHSHVYWYRQLPEEGLKFMVYLQKENIIDESGMPKERFSAEFPKEGPSILRIQQVVRGDSAAYFCASSQGDIGFQETQYFGPGTRLLVL.

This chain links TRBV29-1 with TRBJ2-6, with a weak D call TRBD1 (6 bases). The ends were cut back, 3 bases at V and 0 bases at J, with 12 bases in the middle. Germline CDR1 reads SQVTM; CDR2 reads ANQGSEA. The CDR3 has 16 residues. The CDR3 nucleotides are TGCAGCGTTGAGGCCAGGGGCCTCTCTGGGGCCAACGTCCTGACTTTC. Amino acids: CSVEARGLSGANVLTF. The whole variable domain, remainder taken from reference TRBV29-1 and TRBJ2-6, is SAVISQKPSRDICQRGTSLTIQCQVDSQVTMMFWYRQQPGQSLTLIATANQGSEATYESGFVIDKFPISRPNLTFSTLTVSNMSPEDSSIYLCSVEARGLSGANVLTFGAGSRLTVL.

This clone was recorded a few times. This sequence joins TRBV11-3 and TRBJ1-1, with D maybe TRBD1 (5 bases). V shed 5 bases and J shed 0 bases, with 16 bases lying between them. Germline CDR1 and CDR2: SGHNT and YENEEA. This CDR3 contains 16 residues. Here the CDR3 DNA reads TGTGCCAGCAGCCTAAAGGGACGGATCATGAACACTGAAGCTTTCTTT. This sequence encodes CASSLKGRIMNTEAFF. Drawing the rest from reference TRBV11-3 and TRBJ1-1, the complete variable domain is EAGVVQSPRYKIIEKKQPVAFWCNPISGHNTLYWYLQNLGQGPELLIRYENEEAVDDSQLPKDRFSAERLKGVDSTLKIQPAELGDSAVYLCASSLKGRIMNTEAFFGQGTRLTVV.

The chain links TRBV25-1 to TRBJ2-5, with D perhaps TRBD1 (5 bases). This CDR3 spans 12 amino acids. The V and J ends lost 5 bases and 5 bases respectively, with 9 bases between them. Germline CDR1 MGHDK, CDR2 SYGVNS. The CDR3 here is CASSRGFETQYF. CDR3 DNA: TGTGCCAGCAGTAGGGGATTCGAGACCCAGTACTTC.

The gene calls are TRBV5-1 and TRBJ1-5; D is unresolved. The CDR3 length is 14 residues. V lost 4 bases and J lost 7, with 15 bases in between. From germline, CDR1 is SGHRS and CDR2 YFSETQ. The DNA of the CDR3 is TGCGCCAGCAGCATGGACGGCCTCCGGCAGCCCCAGCATTTT. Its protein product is CASSMDGLRQPQHF.

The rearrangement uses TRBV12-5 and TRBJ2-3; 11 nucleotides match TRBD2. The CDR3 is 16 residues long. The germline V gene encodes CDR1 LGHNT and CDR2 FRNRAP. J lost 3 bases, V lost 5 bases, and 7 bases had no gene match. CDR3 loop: CASGPPTSGATDTQYF. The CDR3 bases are TGTGCTAGTGGTCCCCCGACTAGCGGGGCAACAGATACGCAGTATTTT.

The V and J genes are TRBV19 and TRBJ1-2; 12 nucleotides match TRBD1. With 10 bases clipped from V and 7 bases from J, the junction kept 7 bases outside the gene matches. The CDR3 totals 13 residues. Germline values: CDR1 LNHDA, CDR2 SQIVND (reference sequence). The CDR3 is CATGDRGRVGYTF. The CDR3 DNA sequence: TGTGCCACCGGGGACAGGGGGCGAGTTGGCTACACCTTC.

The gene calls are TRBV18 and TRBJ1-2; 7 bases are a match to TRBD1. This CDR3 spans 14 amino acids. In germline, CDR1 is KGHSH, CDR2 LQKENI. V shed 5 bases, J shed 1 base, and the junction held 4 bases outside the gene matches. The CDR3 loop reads CASSDREDNYGYTF. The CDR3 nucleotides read TGTGCCAGCTCAGACAGGGAGGATAACTATGGCTACACCTTC.

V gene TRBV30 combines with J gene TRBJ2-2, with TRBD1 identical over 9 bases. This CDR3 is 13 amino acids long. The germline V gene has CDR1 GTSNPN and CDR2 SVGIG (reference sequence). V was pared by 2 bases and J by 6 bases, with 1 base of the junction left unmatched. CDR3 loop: CAWSRQGAGELFF. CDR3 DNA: TGTGCCTGGAGTAGACAGGGGGCCGGGGAGCTGTTTTTT.

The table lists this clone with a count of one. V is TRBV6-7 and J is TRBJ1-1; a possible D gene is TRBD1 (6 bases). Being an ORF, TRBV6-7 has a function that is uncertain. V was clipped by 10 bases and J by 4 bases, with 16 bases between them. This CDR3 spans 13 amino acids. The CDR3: CAITEGGVTEAFF. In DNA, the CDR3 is TGTGCCATCACCGAAGGGGGTGTCACTGAAGCTTTCTTT.

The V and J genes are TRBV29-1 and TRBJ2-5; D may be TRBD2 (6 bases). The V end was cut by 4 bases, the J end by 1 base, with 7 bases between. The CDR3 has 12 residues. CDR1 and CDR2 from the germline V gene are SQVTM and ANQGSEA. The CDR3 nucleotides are TGCAGCGTTGTGCGGGGCCAAGAGACCCAGTACTTC. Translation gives CSVVRGQETQYF.

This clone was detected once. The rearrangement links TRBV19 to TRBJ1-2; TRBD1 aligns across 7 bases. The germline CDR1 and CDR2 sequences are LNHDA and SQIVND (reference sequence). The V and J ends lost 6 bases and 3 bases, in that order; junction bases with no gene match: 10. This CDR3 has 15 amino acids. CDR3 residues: CASRTGTVYYYGYTF. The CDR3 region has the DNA TGTGCCAGTAGAACCGGGACAGTTTATTACTATGGCTACACCTTC.

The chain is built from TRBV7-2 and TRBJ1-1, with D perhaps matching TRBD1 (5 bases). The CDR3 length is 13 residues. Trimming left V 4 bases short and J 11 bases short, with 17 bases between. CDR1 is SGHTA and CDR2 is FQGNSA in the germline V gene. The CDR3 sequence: CASSSTDAGGAFF. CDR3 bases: TGTGCCAGCAGCTCCACAGATGCTGGGGGGGCTTTCTTT.

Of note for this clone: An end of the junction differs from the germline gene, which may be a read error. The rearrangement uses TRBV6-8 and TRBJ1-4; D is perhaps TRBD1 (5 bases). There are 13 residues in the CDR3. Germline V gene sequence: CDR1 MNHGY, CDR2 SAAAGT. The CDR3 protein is CAISWGANEKLFF. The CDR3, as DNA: TGTGCCATCAGTTGGGGCGCGAATGAAAAACTGTTTTTT.

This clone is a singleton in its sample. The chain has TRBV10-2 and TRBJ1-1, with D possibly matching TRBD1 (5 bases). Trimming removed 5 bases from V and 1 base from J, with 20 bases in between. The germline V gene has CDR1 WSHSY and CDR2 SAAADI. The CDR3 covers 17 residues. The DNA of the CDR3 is TGCGCCAGCAGTTCGAGGCAGGGTGGCTATAGGAACACTGAAGCTTTCTTT. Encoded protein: CASSSRQGGYRNTEAFF.

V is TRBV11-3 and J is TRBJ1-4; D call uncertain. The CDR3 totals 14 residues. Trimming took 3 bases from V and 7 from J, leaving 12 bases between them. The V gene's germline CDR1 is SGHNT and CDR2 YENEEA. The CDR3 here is CASSFEGMGEKLFF. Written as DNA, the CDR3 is TGTGCCAGCAGCTTTGAAGGGATGGGTGAAAAACTGTTTTTT.

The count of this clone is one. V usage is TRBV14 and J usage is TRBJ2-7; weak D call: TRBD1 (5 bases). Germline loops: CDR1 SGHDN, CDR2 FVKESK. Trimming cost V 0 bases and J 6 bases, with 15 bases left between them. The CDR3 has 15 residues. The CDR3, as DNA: TGTGCCAGCAGCCAAGACGGCGCAGGGTTGACCGAGCAGTACTTC. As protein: CASSQDGAGLTEQYF. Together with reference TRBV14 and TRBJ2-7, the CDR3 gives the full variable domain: EAGVTQFPSHSVIEKGQTVTLRCDPISGHDNLYWYRRVMGKEIKFLLHFVKESKQDESGMPNNRFLAERTGGTYSTLKVQPAELEDSGVYFCASSQDGAGLTEQYFGPGTRLTVT.

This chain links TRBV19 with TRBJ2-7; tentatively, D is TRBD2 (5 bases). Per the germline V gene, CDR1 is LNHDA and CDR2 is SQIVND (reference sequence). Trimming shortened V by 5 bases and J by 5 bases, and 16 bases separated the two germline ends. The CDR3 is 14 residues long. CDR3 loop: CASSSPSSFNEQYF. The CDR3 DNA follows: TGTGCCAGTAGTTCCCCTAGCAGTTTTAACGAGCAGTACTTC.

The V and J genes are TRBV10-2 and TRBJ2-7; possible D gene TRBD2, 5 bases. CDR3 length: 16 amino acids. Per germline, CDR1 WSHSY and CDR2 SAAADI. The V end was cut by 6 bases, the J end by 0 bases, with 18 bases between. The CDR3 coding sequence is TGCGCCAGCAGCCACCCTTTCTCGGGGAGCTCCTACGAGCAGTACTTC. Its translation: CASSHPFSGSSYEQYF.

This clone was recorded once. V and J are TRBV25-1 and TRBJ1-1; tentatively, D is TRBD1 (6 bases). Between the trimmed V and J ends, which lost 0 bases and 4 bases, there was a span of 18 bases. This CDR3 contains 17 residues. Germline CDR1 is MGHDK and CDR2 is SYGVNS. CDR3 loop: CASSEYLKGGHATEAFF. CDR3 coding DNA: TGTGCCAGCAGTGAATACCTAAAGGGGGGGCACGCCACTGAAGCTTTCTTT.